The rows below give T cell receptor beta chains drawn from one sample of a study of beta chain features in type 1 diabetes. Libraries were prepared by immunoSEQ multiplex PCR; TCRdb keeps only in-frame clonotypes and omits some of them. The data hold 450,000 to 550,000 clones, with 25% to 35% observed a single time. Material: naive CD4+ T cells from blood. The receptors originated from a man between 18 and 29 years old in good health. Both conserved end residues are part of each CDR3. A D gene is named only where the DNA matches it firmly. Only some rows state a clone size, as once, few, many or a class for expanded clones.

.,TRBV2,TRBD2,TRBJ2-4,TGTGCCAGCCAGACTAGCAGTCTAGGAAACATTCAGTACTTC,CASQTSSLGNIQYF
few,TRBV28,.,TRBJ2-7,TGTGCCAGCCAAGAGACCGACGAGCAGTACTTC,CASQETDEQYF
.,TRBV29-1,TRBD2,TRBJ2-2,TGCAGCGTTGAGCGGGAGGGAGACGGCACCGGGGAGCTGTTTTTT,CSVEREGDGTGELFF
.,TRBV5-1,TRBD2,TRBJ2-1,TGCGCCAGCAGCGGCCAGCGGGGCTCCTACAATGAGCAGTTCTTC,CASSGQRGSYNEQFF
.,TRBV5-1,TRBD2,TRBJ2-5,TGCGCCAGCACCTCGGGAGGAGCGGGAGAAGAGACCCAGTACTTC,CASTSGGAGEETQYF
few,TRBV29-1,TRBD1,TRBJ2-1,TGCAGCGTCCGGGACAGGGTACGCCTGGATGAGCAGTTCTTC,CSVRDRVRLDEQFF
.,TRBV5-6,TRBD1,TRBJ2-3,TGTGCCAGCAGCTTGATCACAGGGGGCACAGATACGCAGTATTTT,CASSLITGGTDTQYF
few,TRBV11-3,.,TRBJ2-5,TGTGCCAGCAGCTTAGTGGGGCAAGAGACCCAGTACTTC,CASSLVGQETQYF
few,TRBV28,.,TRBJ2-1,TGTGCCAGCAGCGCGAGGGGAAGGACTGAGCAGTTCTTC,CASSARGRTEQFF
once,TRBV9,.,TRBJ1-4,TGTGCCAGCAGCCCCGGGCAGGGAAGGTTTGAAAAACTGTTTTTT,CASSPGQGRFEKLFF
once,TRBV5-6,.,TRBJ2-5,TGTGCCAGCAGCAGACGACGGGCCCCCGTAGAGACCCAGTACTTC,CASSRRRAPVETQYF
few,TRBV7-9,.,TRBJ1-4,TGTGCCAGCAGACGCGGGGCCGGTGAAAAACTGTTTTTT,CASRRGAGEKLFF
few,TRBV30,TRBD1,TRBJ1-4,TGTGCCTGGAGTGGACAGGGAGGAGAAAAACTGTTTTTT,CAWSGQGGEKLFF
few,TRBV7-2,TRBD2,TRBJ2-2,TGTGCCAGCAGCTTAAGGACTAGTAACACCGGGGAGCTGTTTTTT,CASSLRTSNTGELFF
.,TRBV18,TRBD2,TRBJ2-1,TGTGCCAGCTCACCGGGACTAGGGATCGGAGATGAGCAGTTCTTC,CASSPGLGIGDEQFF
few,TRBV15,.,TRBJ1-1,TGTGCCACCAGCTCGTGGCATTATGAAGCTTTCTTT,CATSSWHYEAFF
.,TRBV29-1,.,TRBJ2-5,TGCAGCGTAGGCCAGGGAGGCGGTGAGACCCAGTACTTC,CSVGQGGGETQYF
few,TRBV7-9,TRBD2,TRBJ2-7,TGTGCCAGCAGCTCGCGCCCCGGCGGGAGGGTAGAGCAGTACTTC,CASSSRPGGRVEQYF
few,TRBV29-1,.,TRBJ2-7,TGCAGCGCACAGGGAGAAAGGGGCTACGAGCAGTACTTC,CSAQGERGYEQYF
.,TRBV29-1,.,TRBJ2-5,TGCAGCGGCAATCGGGGAGGAGAGACCCAGTACTTC,CSGNRGGETQYF
.,TRBV4-3,TRBD2,TRBJ2-3,TGCGCCAGCAGCCAATTACTAGCGGGCACAGATACGCAGTATTTT,CASSQLLAGTDTQYF
.,TRBV30,.,TRBJ2-3,TGTGCCTGGAGTGCCGGGGCTCGGACAGATACGCAGTATTTT,CAWSAGARTDTQYF
.,TRBV7-6,.,TRBJ2-7,TGTGCCAGCAGCTTATACCTAGGGCAGTGGCTCTTC,CASSLYLGQWLF
.,TRBV30,.,TRBJ1-1,TGTGCCTGGAGTGGAGACAGGAACACTGAAGCTTTCTTT,CAWSGDRNTEAFF
few,TRBV29-1,.,TRBJ1-2,TGCAGCGTTGCGGGGGGCGATGGCTACACCTTC,CSVAGGDGYTF
few,TRBV13,.,TRBJ1-1,TGTGCCAGCAGCTTAAGTGGGCAGGGGATCCCAGCTTTCTTT,CASSLSGQGIPAFF
.,TRBV7-2,.,TRBJ1-1,TGTGCCAGCAGCTTAAAGGGGGGGTACACTGAAGCTTTCTTT,CASSLKGGYTEAFF
.,TRBV29-1,.,TRBJ2-1,TGCAGCGTTGAAGATCTTCGACGGGATGAGCAGTTCTTC,CSVEDLRRDEQFF
.,TRBV19,TRBD1,TRBJ2-7,TGTGCCAGTAGTAGACAGGGGGCCTACGAGCAGTACTTC,CASSRQGAYEQYF
.,TRBV6-6,.,TRBJ2-6,TGTGCCAGCAGTTACTCAATGAGCTCTGGGGCCAACGTCCTGACTTTC,CASSYSMSSGANVLTF
.,TRBV5-1,TRBD1,TRBJ2-7,TGCGCCAGCAGCTTGGGACAGGGCAGCGACGAGCAGTACTTC,CASSLGQGSDEQYF
.,TRBV11-2,.,TRBJ2-1,TGTGCCAGCGGGAGAACCAGCTCCTACAATGAGCAGTTCTTC,CASGRTSSYNEQFF
few,TRBV7-6,.,TRBJ2-1,TGTGCCAGCAGTGGGACTTCTTACTCCTACAATGAGCAGTTCTTC,CASSGTSYSYNEQFF
.,TRBV5-1,.,TRBJ2-5,TGCGCCAGCAGCTTGTATGCTCAAGAGACCCAGTACTTC,CASSLYAQETQYF
.,TRBV7-9,TRBD1,TRBJ1-5,TGTGCCAGCAGCTTAGAGGGGACAGGACCGAATCAGCCCCAGCATTTT,CASSLEGTGPNQPQHF
.,TRBV7-9,TRBD1,TRBJ2-7,TGTGCCAGCAGGCAGACCGGGACAGGGGGCTACGAGCAGTACTTC,CASRQTGTGGYEQYF
.,TRBV29-1,.,TRBJ2-2,TGCAGCGTTGAAACGGGACTTGACTACACCGGGGAGCTGTTTTTT,CSVETGLDYTGELFF
.,TRBV15,.,TRBJ2-2,TGTGCCACCAGCAGAGGACGGACGAACACCGGGGAGCTGTTTTTT,CATSRGRTNTGELFF
.,TRBV2,TRBD2,TRBJ2-5,TGTGCCAGCAGCGAAGGCGGACTAGCGGAGACCCAGTACTTC,CASSEGGLAETQYF
few,TRBV2,TRBD1,TRBJ1-2,TGTGCCAGCAGAAGACAGGGGAACTATGGCTACACCTTC,CASRRQGNYGYTF
few,TRBV25-1,TRBD1,TRBJ2-1,TGTGCCAGCAGTGAAATAGACAGGGCCTACAATGAGCAGTTCTTC,CASSEIDRAYNEQFF
few,TRBV28,TRBD1,TRBJ2-1,TGTGCCAGCAGTTTCCCACGACAGGGTTCAGGCAATGAGCAGTTCTTC,CASSFPRQGSGNEQFF
once,TRBV30,.,TRBJ2-1,TGTGCCTGGAAATTGACAGGATCTTCCTACAATGAGCAGTTCTTC,CAWKLTGSSYNEQFF
few,TRBV13,TRBD1,TRBJ2-5,TGTGCCAGCAGCTCGGACAGGGGAGGAGGAGAGACCCAGTACTTC,CASSSDRGGGETQYF
.,TRBV29-1,TRBD1,TRBJ1-2,TGCAGCGACGGGGACAGCTATTATGGCTACACCTTC,CSDGDSYYGYTF
.,TRBV25-1,.,TRBJ1-2,TGTGCCAGCAGTGCCAGAGACAGTTCGACCTATGGCTACACCTTC,CASSARDSSTYGYTF
.,TRBV5-4,TRBD1,TRBJ2-5,TGTGCCAGCAGCCTAGGACAGGGCGGAGAGACCCAGTACTTC,CASSLGQGGETQYF
few,TRBV10-3,TRBD1,TRBJ2-7,TGTGCCATCGGAACGGACAGGGTATACTACGAGCAGTACTTC,CAIGTDRVYYEQYF
.,TRBV7-2,TRBD2,TRBJ2-5,TGTGCCAGCAGCTTAGTGTCGGGAGGGCCGGGAGAGACCCAGTACTTC,CASSLVSGGPGETQYF
.,TRBV29-1,.,TRBJ2-3,TGCAGCGTTCTAGGGGGTATAGCAGATACGCAGTATTTT,CSVLGGIADTQYF